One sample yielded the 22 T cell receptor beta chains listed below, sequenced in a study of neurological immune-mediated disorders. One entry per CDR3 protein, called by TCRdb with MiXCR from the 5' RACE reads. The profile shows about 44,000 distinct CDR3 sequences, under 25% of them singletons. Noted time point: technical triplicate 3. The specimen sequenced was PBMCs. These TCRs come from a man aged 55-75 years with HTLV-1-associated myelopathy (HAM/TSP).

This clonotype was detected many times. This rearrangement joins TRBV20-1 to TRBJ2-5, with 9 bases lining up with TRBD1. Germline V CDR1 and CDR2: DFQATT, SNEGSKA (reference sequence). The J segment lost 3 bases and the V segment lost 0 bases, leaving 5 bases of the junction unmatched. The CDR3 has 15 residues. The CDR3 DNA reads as TGCAGTGCTAGAGAACTCGGGACAGGGAAAGAGACCCAGTACTTC. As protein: CSARELGTGKETQYF.

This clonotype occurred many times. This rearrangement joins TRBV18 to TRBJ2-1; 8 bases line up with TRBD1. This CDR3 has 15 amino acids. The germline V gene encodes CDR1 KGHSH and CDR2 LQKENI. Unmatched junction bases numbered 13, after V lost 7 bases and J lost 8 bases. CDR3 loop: CASLPDRGRGHEQFF. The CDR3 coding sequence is TGTGCCAGCTTACCCGACAGGGGTCGCGGTCATGAGCAGTTCTTC. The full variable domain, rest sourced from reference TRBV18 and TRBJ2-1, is NAGVMQNPRHLVRRRGQEARLRCSPMKGHSHVYWYRQLPEEGLKFMVYLQKENIIDESGMPKERFSAEFPKEGPSILRIQQVVRGDSAAYFCASLPDRGRGHEQFFGPGTRLTVL.

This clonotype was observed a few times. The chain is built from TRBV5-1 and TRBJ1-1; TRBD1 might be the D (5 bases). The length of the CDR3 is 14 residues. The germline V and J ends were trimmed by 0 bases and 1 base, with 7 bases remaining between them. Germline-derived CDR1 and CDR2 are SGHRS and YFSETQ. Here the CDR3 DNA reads TGCGCCAGCAGCTTGGTCGGGGCGAACACTGAAGCTTTCTTT. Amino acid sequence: CASSLVGANTEAFF.

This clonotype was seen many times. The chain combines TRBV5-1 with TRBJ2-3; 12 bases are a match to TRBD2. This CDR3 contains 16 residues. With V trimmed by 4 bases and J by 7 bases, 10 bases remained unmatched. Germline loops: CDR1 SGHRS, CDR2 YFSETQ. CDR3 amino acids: CASSPGTSGPGNTQYF. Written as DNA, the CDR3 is TGCGCCAGCAGCCCCGGGACTAGCGGGCCGGGGAATACGCAGTATTTT.

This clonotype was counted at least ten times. CDR3 sequence: CASSLMGQGNTEAFF. CDR3 DNA: TGCGCCAGCAGCTTGATGGGACAGGGAAACACTGAAGCTTTCTTT. The V gene is TRBV5-1, the J gene TRBJ1-1, with 9 bases identical to TRBD1. This CDR3 has 15 amino acids. V was pared by 1 base and J by 2 bases, with 3 bases of the junction left unmatched. Germline assignment: CDR1 SGHRS and CDR2 YFSETQ. Full variable domain (missing parts from reference TRBV5-1 and TRBJ1-1): KAGVTQTPRYLIKTRGQQVTLSCSPISGHRSVSWYQQTPGQGLQFLFEYFSETQRNKGNFPGRFSGRQFSNSRSEMNVSTLELGDSALYLCASSLMGQGNTEAFFGQGTRLTVV.

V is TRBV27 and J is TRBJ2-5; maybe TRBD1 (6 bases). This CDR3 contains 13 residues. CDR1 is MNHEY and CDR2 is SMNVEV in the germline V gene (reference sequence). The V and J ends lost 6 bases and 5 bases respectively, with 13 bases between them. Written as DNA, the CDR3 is TGTGCCAGCAGCCCACAGGGCTGGGAGACCCAGTACTTC. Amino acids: CASSPQGWETQYF.

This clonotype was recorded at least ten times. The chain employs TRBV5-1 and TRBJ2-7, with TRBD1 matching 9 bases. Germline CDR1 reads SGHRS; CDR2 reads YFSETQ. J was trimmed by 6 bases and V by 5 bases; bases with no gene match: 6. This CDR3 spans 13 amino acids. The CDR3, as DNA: TGCGCCAGCAGTGGGGACAGGGTAAGCGAGCAGTACTTC. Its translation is CASSGDRVSEQYF.

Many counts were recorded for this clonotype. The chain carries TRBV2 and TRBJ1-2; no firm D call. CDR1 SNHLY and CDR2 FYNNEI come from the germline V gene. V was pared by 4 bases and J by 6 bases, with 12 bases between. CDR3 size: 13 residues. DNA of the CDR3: TGTGCCAGCAGTGTTTTAGCGGCCGATGGCTACACCTTC. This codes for CASSVLAADGYTF.

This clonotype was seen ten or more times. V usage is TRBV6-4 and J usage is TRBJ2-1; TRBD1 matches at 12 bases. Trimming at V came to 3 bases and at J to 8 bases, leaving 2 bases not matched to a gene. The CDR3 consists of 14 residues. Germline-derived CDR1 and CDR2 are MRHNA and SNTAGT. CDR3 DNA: TGTGCCAGCAGTGAGGGGACAGGGGGCGATGAGCAGTTCTTC. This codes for CASSEGTGGDEQFF.

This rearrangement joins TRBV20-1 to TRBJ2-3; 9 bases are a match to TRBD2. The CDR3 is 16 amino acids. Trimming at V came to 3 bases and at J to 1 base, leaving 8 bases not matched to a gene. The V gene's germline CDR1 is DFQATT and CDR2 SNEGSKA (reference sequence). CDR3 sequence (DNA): TGCAGTGCTAGCCGGGGACTAGCAAGGGGCACAGATACGCAGTATTTT. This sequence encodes CSASRGLARGTDTQYF.

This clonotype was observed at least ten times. CDR3: CASSEGPQTSGETQYF. As DNA, the CDR3 is TGTGCCAGCAGTGAAGGTCCCCAGACTAGCGGGGAGACCCAGTACTTC. This sequence joins TRBV2 and TRBJ2-5, with 10 positions matching TRBD2. Germline V gene sequence: CDR1 SNHLY, CDR2 FYNNEI. The CDR3 has 16 amino acids. The V segment lost 1 base and the J segment 5 bases; nucleotides outside the gene matches: 7.

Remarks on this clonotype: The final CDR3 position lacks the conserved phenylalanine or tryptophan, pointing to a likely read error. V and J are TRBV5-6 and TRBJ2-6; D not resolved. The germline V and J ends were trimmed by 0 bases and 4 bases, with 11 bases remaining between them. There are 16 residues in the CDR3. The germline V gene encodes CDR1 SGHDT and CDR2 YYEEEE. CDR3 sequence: CASSLDGLSGANVLTL. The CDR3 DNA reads TGTGCCAGCAGCTTGGACGGGCTATCCGGGGCCAACGTCCTGACTTTA.

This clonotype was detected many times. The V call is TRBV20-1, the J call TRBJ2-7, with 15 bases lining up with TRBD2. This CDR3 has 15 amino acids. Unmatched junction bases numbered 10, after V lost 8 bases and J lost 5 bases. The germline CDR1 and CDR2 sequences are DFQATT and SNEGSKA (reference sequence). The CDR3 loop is CSRGGLAGGKNEQYF. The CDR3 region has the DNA TGCAGTCGTGGTGGACTAGCGGGAGGGAAAAACGAGCAGTACTTC.

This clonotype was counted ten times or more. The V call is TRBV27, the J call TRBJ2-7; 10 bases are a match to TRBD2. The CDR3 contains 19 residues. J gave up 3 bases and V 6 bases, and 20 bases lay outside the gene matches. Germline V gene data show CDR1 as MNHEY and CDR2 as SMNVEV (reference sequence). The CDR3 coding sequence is TGTGCCAGCAGAATGAACGGACTCGGAAGCGGGGGGGGTCGCTACGAGCAGTACTTC. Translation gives CASRMNGLGSGGGRYEQYF.

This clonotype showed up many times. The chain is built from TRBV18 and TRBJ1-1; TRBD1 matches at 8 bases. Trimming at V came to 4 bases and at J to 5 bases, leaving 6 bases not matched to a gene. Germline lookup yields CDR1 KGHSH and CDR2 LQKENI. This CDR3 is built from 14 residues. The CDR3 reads CASSRDRGQTEAFF. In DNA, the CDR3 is TGTGCCAGCTCACGTGACAGGGGACAGACTGAAGCTTTCTTT.

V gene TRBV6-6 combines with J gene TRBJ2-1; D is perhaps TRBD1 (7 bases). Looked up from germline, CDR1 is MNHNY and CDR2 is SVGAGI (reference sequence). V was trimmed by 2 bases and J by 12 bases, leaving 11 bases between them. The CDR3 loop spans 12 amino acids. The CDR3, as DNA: TGTGCCAGCAGTTACGCGCAGGGGGGGCAGTTCTTC. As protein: CASSYAQGGQFF.

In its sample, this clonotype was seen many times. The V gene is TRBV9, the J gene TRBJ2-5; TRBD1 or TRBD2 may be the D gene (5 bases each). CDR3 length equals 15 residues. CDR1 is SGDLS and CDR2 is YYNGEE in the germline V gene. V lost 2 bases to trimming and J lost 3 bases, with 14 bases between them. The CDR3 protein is CASSVGPTEEETQYF. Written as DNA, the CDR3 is TGTGCCAGCAGCGTGGGACCAACAGAGGAAGAGACCCAGTACTTC.

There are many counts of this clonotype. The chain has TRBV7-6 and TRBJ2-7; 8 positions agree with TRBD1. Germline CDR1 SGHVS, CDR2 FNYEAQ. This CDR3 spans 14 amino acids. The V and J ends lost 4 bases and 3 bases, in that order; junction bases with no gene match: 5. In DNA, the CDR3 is TGTGCCAGCAGCTCCCGGACAGGGAGCTACGAGCAGTACTTC. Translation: CASSSRTGSYEQYF.

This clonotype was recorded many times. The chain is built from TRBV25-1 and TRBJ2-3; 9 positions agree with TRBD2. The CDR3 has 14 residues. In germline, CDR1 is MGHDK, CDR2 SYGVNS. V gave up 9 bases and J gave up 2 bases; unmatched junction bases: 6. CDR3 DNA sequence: TGTGCCAGTAGCGGGAGAGGACTCACAGATACGCAGTATTTT. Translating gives CASSGRGLTDTQYF. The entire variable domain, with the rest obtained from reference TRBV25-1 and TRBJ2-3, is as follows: EADIYQTPRYLVIGTGKKITLECSQTMGHDKMYWYQQDPGMELHLIHYSYGVNSTEKGDLSSESTVSRIRTEHFPLTLESARPSHTSQYLCASSGRGLTDTQYFGPGTRLTVL.

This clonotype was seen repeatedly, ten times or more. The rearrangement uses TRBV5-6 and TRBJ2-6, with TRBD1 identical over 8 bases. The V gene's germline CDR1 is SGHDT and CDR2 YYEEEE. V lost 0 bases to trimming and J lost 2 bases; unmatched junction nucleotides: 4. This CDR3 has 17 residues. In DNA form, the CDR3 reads TGTGCCAGCAGCTTGGCCCCGACAGGGGCTGGGGCCAACGTCCTGACTTTC. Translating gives CASSLAPTGAGANVLTF.

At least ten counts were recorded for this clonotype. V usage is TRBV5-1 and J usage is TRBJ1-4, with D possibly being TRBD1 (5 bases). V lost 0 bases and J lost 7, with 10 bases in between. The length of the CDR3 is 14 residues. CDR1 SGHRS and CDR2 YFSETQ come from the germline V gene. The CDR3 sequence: CASSLERGGEKLFF. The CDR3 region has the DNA TGCGCCAGCAGCTTGGAGAGGGGTGGTGAAAAACTGTTTTTT.

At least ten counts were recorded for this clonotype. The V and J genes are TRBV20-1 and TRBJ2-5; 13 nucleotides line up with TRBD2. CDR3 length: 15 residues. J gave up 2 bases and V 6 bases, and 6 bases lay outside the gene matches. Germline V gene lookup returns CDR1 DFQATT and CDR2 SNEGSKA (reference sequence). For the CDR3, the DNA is TGCAGTGCCCGTGGGACTAGCGGGACTCAAGAGACCCAGTACTTC. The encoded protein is CSARGTSGTQETQYF.